The 21 T cell receptor beta chains presented below share a single source sample, sequenced in a study of T-cell reconstitution after alpha-beta-depleted transplantation in children. TCRbeta library construction was performed incorporating unique molecular identifiers. MiXCR, run by TCRdb on the PCR reads, gives a single entry per CDR3 protein. This repertoire shows roughly 420,000 distinct CDR3 sequences, roughly 15% found once; its top ten account for approximately 28%. Sequencing used PBMCs, mostly from graft donor cells, obtained 360 days after TCRalphabeta/CD19-depleted stem cell transplant. All receptors come from a boy younger than two who had a stem cell transplant for Wiskott-Aldrich syndrome, so the T cells may come from the graft donor.

This clonotype came up a few times. The chain links TRBV7-8 to TRBJ2-1; D perhaps matches TRBD2 (6 bases). The V and J ends lost 5 bases and 4 bases respectively, with 15 bases between them. The CDR3 runs to 15 residues. From germline, CDR1 is SGHVS and CDR2 FQNEAQ. CDR3 region: CASSKLNAGYNEQFF. CDR3 nucleotides: TGTGCCAGCAGCAAACTCAATGCGGGATACAATGAGCAGTTCTTC.

The chain carries TRBV3-1 and TRBJ2-5, with 9 bases lining up with TRBD2. The junction had 7 bases not matched to a gene; V was cut back by 1 base and J by 4 bases. Germline V gene data show CDR1 as LGHDT and CDR2 as YNNKEL (reference sequence). The CDR3 is 16 residues long. The CDR3 loop reads CASSQALAGRGETQYF. The CDR3 DNA reads TGTGCCAGCAGCCAAGCGCTAGCGGGGAGGGGAGAGACCCAGTACTTC.

The V call is TRBV27, the J call TRBJ1-4; D uncertain. V lost 5 bases to trimming and J lost 8 bases, with 15 bases between them. The CDR3 runs to 14 residues. Germline loops: CDR1 MNHEY, CDR2 SMNVEV (reference sequence). The CDR3 reads CASSRGPNWEKLFF. The CDR3 DNA reads as TGTGCCAGCAGTCGCGGACCTAATTGGGAAAAACTGTTTTTT.

V gene TRBV6-4 combines with J gene TRBJ1-1; possibly TRBD1 for D (6 bases). CDR3 length: 13 amino acids. The V end lost 5 bases, the J end lost 4 bases, and 11 bases lay between the germline ends. Germline loops: CDR1 MRHNA, CDR2 SNTAGT. The CDR3 DNA reads TGTGCCAGCAGTACAGGGATCGGCACTGAAGCTTTCTTT. Encoded protein: CASSTGIGTEAFF.

The gene calls are TRBV13 and TRBJ2-7, with D possibly matching TRBD2 (5 bases). The CDR3 contains 14 residues. Germline assignment: CDR1 PRHDT and CDR2 FYEKMQ (reference sequence). Trimming pared 5 bases from V and 1 base from J, leaving 12 bases between. The chain's CDR3 is CASSLGVSSYEQYF. CDR3 nucleotides: TGTGCCAGCAGCCTCGGGGTCTCTTCCTACGAGCAGTACTTC.

The rearrangement uses TRBV6-1 and TRBJ2-2, with 8 positions matching TRBD1. CDR1 is MNHNS, CDR2 SASEGT, per germline. Unmatched junction bases numbered 11, after V lost 7 bases and J lost 4 bases. CDR3 length: 16 amino acids. CDR3 loop: CASMVRWQGATGELFF. CDR3 sequence (DNA): TGTGCCAGCATGGTCAGGTGGCAGGGGGCCACCGGGGAGCTGTTTTTT.

The table lists this clonotype with a few counts. The CDR3 spells CASSSPGRSETQYF. CDR3 bases: TGTGCCAGCAGCTCACCCGGTCGTTCGGAGACCCAGTACTTC. The chain couples TRBV11-2 to TRBJ2-5; no clear D gene. The length of the CDR3 is 14 residues. The germline V and J ends were trimmed by 4 bases and 5 bases, with 14 bases remaining between them. Germline V gene data show CDR1 as SGHAT and CDR2 as FQNNGV.

J is TRBJ2-7 and V is TRBV12-3 or TRBV12-4; 7 bases line up with TRBD2. The V gene end was trimmed by 7 bases and the J gene end by 6 bases; junction bases not matched to a gene: 9. This CDR3 region has 13 residues. The CDR3 region has the DNA TGTGCCAGCACCTTAGCGGGTCTTCCCGAGCAGTACTTC. It specifies CASTLAGLPEQYF.

This clonotype was seen a handful of times. The rearrangement links TRBV10-2 to TRBJ2-7; TRBD1 matches at 7 bases. V lost 11 bases, J lost 0 bases, and 4 bases stayed unmatched. Germline CDR1 WSHSY, CDR2 SAAADI. The CDR3 extends over 12 amino acids. CDR3 region: CAGGQTSYEQYF. CDR3 DNA sequence: TGCGCCGGGGGACAGACCTCCTACGAGCAGTACTTC.

This clonotype was found a few times. V gene TRBV12-3 or TRBV12-4 combines with J gene TRBJ2-1, with D perhaps being TRBD1 or TRBD2 (7 bases each). V was clipped by 3 bases and J by 4 bases, with 10 bases between them. This CDR3 spans 14 amino acids. The CDR3 sequence: CASSFRGGYNEQFF. Written as DNA, the CDR3 is TGTGCCAGCAGTTTCAGGGGGGGATACAATGAGCAGTTCTTC.

The chain has TRBV4-3 and TRBJ2-2; D unclear. In germline, CDR1 is LGHNA, CDR2 YSLEER. This CDR3 spans 15 amino acids. With 0 bases removed from V and 4 bases from J, the gap between germline ends came to 9 bases. CDR3 residues: CASSQEIVGTGELFF. The CDR3 region has the DNA TGCGCCAGCAGCCAAGAAATAGTAGGCACCGGGGAGCTGTTTTTT.

The genes are TRBV4-3 and TRBJ2-1; 10 nucleotides match TRBD2. The V segment lost 0 bases and the J segment 3 bases; nucleotides outside the gene matches: 5. CDR3 size: 17 residues. Germline lookup yields CDR1 LGHNA and CDR2 YSLEER. The CDR3 reads CASSQEGSGRGYNEQFF. CDR3 nucleotide sequence: TGCGCCAGCAGCCAAGAGGGAAGCGGGAGGGGCTACAATGAGCAGTTCTTC.

The sample holds a few counts of this clonotype. The rearrangement links TRBV28 to TRBJ2-5; possible D gene TRBD2, 5 bases. The CDR3 runs 13 residues. Trimming shortened V by 4 bases and J by 5 bases, and 11 bases separated the two germline ends. Germline assignment: CDR1 MDHEN and CDR2 SYDVKM. CDR3 loop: CASSSDRRETQYF. The CDR3 region has the DNA TGTGCCAGCAGTTCCGACCGGAGGGAGACCCAGTACTTC.

This chain uses TRBV20-1 with TRBJ2-7, with no clear D. Germline V gene lookup returns CDR1 DFQATT and CDR2 SNEGSKA (reference sequence). The CDR3 has 13 residues. V dropped 2 bases and J dropped 3 bases, with 11 bases sitting between them. CDR3 sequence (DNA): TGCAGTGCTAGATTAACAGAATACTACGAGCAGTACTTC. Protein: CSARLTEYYEQYF.

A few counts support this clonotype. The V gene is TRBV12-3 or TRBV12-4, the J gene TRBJ2-7; D assignment may be TRBD1 or TRBD2 (5 bases each). The CDR3 is made up of 14 amino acids. The V and J ends lost 2 bases and 0 bases respectively, with 8 bases between them. This CDR3 is CASSLRDGSYEQYF. The CDR3 nucleotides are TGTGCCAGCAGTTTACGGGACGGCTCCTACGAGCAGTACTTC.

V and J are TRBV11-2 and TRBJ2-1, with 7 bases lining up with TRBD2. Losses at the gene ends were 5 bases for V and 5 bases for J; bases not matched to a gene: 3. CDR3 size: 13 residues. CDR1 is SGHAT, CDR2 FQNNGV, per germline. The CDR3 loop reads CASSPSGNNEQFF. The CDR3, as DNA: TGTGCCAGCAGCCCCAGCGGGAACAATGAGCAGTTCTTC.

This clonotype was detected a few times. The CDR3 reads CSARDFGGYEQYF. CDR3 DNA sequence: TGCAGTGCTAGAGATTTCGGGGGTTACGAGCAGTACTTC. The V and J genes are TRBV20-1 and TRBJ2-7, with D maybe TRBD2 (6 bases). This CDR3 spans 13 amino acids. Germline CDR1 DFQATT, CDR2 SNEGSKA (reference sequence). The germline V and J ends were trimmed by 0 bases and 4 bases, with 10 bases remaining between them.

The V call is TRBV4-2, the J call TRBJ2-5, with D hard to call. Trimming cost V 4 bases and J 7 bases, with 13 bases left between them. The CDR3 contains 13 residues. Germline CDR1 LGHNA, CDR2 YNFKEQ. CDR3 sequence: CASSPGLLGTQYF. DNA of the CDR3: TGTGCCAGCAGCCCCGGGCTCCTCGGGACCCAGTACTTC.

Many counts were recorded for this clonotype. The CDR3 sequence: CSSTGNTEAFF. In DNA, the CDR3 is TGCAGTTCAACAGGGAACACTGAAGCTTTCTTT. The genes are TRBV20-1 and TRBJ1-1; tentative D call: TRBD1 (5 bases). V was pared by 8 bases and J by 1 base, with 8 bases between. The CDR3 consists of 11 residues. The germline V gene has CDR1 DFQATT and CDR2 SNEGSKA (reference sequence).

V is TRBV20-1 and J is TRBJ1-4; tentatively, D is TRBD1 (5 bases). The CDR3 extends over 14 amino acids. Per germline, CDR1 DFQATT and CDR2 SNEGSKA (reference sequence). Trimming removed 1 base at V and 5 bases at J, with 11 bases between. This CDR3 is CSARATVRNEKLFF. CDR3 nucleotide sequence: TGCAGTGCTAGAGCGACAGTTAGAAATGAAAAACTGTTTTTT.

This sequence joins TRBV5-1 and TRBJ2-7; weak D call: TRBD2 (5 bases). The V and J ends lost 4 bases and 5 bases respectively, with 10 bases between them. The CDR3 loop spans 12 amino acids. Germline V gene lookup returns CDR1 SGHRS and CDR2 YFSETQ. The CDR3 sequence is CASSTVGNEQYF. For the CDR3, the DNA is TGCGCCAGCAGCACGGTCGGGAACGAGCAGTACTTC.